This TCR beta chain was documented in a study of a mutant IDH1 vaccine in newly diagnosed glioma. As for the study in general: In weeks 1, 3, 5, 7, 11, 15, 19 and 23, patients were vaccinated. Vaccinations were initiated 4-6 weeks following radiotherapy alone, or were given together with temozolomide cycles.

Time point denoted: week 5, during vaccination. One vaccine dose held 300 ug of mutant IDH1 20-mer peptide and came with topical imiquimod. From germline, CDR1 is LNHDA and CDR2 SQIVND (reference sequence). This CDR3 comprises 18 residues. V was clipped by 4 bases and J by 0 bases, with 19 bases between them. On this clone: Its target is not known.

Data came from immunoSEQ multiplex PCR; TCRdb stores just in-frame clones and leaves some out. Of roughly 11,000 clones in the sample, 80% to 90% were seen once. The TCR comes from a woman aged 40 to 50 with glioma. Some clones in this sample may be carry-over from other donors' samples. The chain couples TRBV19 to TRBJ2-4, with D possibly being TRBD1 (5 bases). The source material was PBMCs, sampled from a glioma patient whose treatment included an IDH1 peptide vaccine. This CDR3 is CASSTSLDSKLAKNIQYF. Written as DNA, the CDR3 is TGTGCCAGTAGTACCTCCCTAGACAGTAAACTAGCCAAAAACATTCAGTACTTC.